The clone carrying this T cell receptor (beta chain) was seen just once. The data are from a study of control samples from healthy donors and cancer patients. Only in-frame clones appear in the TCRdb table, and some are missing; sequencing was by immunoSEQ multiplex PCR. This table holds 80,000 or so clones, approximately 94% found once. V shed 3 bases and J shed 1 base, with 18 bases lying between them. This CDR3 has 16 residues. Germline CDR1 is SQVTM and CDR2 is ANQGSEA. This chain connects TRBV29-1 to TRBJ1-2; D is undetermined. The receptor was derived from a woman between 40 and 55 years old in good health. The sequenced material came from blood. The CDR3 protein is CSVDSSIRAGNYGYTF. The CDR3 coding sequence is TGCAGCGTTGATTCGTCAATACGGGCGGGTAACTATGGCTACACCTTC. The variable domain in full, completed from reference TRBV29-1 and TRBJ1-2, reads SAVISQKPSRDICQRGTSLTIQCQVDSQVTMMFWYRQQPGQSLTLIATANQGSEATYESGFVIDKFPISRPNLTFSTLTVSNMSPEDSSIYLCSVDSSIRAGNYGYTFGSGTRLTVV.